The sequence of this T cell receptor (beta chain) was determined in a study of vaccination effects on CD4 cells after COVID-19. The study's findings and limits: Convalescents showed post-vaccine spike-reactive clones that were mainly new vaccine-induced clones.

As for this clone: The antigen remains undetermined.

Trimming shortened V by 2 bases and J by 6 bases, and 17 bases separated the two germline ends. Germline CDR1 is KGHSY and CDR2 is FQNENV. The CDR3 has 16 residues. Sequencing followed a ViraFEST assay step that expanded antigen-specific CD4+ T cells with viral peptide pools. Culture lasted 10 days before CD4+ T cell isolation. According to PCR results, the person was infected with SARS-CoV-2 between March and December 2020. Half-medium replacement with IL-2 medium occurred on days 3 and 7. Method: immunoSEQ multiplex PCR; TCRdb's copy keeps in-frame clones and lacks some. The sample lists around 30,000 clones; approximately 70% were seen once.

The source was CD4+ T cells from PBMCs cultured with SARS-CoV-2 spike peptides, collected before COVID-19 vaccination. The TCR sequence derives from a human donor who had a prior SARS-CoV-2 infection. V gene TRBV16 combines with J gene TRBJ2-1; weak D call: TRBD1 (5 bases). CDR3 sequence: CASSQNHVAGANEQFF. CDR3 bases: TGTGCCAGCAGCCAAAATCATGTTGCTGGGGCCAATGAGCAGTTCTTC.